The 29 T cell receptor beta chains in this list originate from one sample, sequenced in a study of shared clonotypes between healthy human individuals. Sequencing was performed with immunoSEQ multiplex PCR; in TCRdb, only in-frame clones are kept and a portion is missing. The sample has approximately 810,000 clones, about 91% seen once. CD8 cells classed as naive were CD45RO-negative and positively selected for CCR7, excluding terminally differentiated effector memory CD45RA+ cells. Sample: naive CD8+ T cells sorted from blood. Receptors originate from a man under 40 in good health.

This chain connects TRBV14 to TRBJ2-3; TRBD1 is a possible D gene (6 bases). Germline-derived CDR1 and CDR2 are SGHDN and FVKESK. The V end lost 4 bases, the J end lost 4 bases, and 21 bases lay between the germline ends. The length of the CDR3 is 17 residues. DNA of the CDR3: TGTGCCAGCAGCCTCCTATCAGGGGTTTGGGCCTCAGATACGCAGTATTTT. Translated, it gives CASSLLSGVWASDTQYF. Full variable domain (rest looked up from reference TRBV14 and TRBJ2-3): EAGVTQFPSHSVIEKGQTVTLRCDPISGHDNLYWYRRVMGKEIKFLLHFVKESKQDESGMPNNRFLAERTGGTYSTLKVQPAELEDSGVYFCASSLLSGVWASDTQYFGPGTRLTVL.

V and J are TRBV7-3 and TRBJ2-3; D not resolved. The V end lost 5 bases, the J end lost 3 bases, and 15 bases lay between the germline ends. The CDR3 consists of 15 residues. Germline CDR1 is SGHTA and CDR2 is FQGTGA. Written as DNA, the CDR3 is TGTGCCAGCAGCCTTTATAGCATCCAAACAGATACGCAGTATTTT. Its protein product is CASSLYSIQTDTQYF.

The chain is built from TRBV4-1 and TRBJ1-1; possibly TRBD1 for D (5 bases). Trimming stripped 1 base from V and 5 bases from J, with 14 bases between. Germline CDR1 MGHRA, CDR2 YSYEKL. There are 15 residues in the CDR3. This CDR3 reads CASSQADSWGTEAFF. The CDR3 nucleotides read TGCGCCAGCAGCCAAGCCGACTCCTGGGGGACTGAAGCTTTCTTT.

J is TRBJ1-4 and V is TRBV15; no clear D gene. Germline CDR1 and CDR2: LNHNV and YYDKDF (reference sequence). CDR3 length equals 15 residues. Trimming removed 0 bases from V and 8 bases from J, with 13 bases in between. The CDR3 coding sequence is TGTGCCACCAGCAGAGATTTTTTAAAGGGAGAAAAACTGTTTTTT. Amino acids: CATSRDFLKGEKLFF.

In DNA form, the CDR3 reads TGTGCCAGCAGTAGGACAGCCCTCACAGATACGCAGTATTTT. Its protein is CASSRTALTDTQYF. The chain has TRBV6-6 and TRBJ2-3, with a weak D call TRBD1 (6 bases). CDR3 length: 14 residues. V lost 5 bases and J 2 bases, leaving 11 bases between the germline ends. CDR1 is MNHNY, CDR2 SVGAGI, per germline (reference sequence).

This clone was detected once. CDR3 in amino acids: CASSQKGQGRGRETQYF. CDR3 sequence (DNA): TGTGCCAGCAGCCAAAAGGGACAGGGCAGGGGTCGGGAGACCCAGTACTTC. J is TRBJ2-5 and V is TRBV14; 9 positions agree with TRBD1. The CDR3 has 17 residues. J was trimmed by 5 bases and V by 2 bases; bases with no gene match: 12. Germline CDR1 is SGHDN and CDR2 is FVKESK.

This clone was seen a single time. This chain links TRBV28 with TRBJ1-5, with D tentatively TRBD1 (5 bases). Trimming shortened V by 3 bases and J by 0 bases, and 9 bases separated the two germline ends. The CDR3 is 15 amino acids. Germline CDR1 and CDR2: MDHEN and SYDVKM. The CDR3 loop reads CASSFWGVSNQPQHF. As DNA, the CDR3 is TGTGCCAGCAGTTTTTGGGGGGTTAGCAATCAGCCCCAGCATTTT.

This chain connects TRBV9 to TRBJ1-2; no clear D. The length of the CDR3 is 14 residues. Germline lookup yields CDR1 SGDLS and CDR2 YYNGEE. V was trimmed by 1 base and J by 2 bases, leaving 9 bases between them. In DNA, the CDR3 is TGTGCCAGCAGCGTATCGGGCGGGAACTATGGCTACACCTTC. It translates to CASSVSGGNYGYTF.

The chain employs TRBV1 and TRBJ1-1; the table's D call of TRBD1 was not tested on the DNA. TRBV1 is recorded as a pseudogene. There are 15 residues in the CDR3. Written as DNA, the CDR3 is TGCACCAGCAGCGCCCGGACAGTTCGAAACACTGAAGCTTTCTTT. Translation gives CTSSARTVRNTEAFF.

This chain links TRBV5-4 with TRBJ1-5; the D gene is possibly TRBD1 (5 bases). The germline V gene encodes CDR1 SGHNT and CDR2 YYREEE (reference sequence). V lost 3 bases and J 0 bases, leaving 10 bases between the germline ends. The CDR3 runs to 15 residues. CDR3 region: CASSWDGNSNQPQHF. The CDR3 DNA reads TGTGCCAGCAGCTGGGACGGGAATAGCAATCAGCCCCAGCATTTT.

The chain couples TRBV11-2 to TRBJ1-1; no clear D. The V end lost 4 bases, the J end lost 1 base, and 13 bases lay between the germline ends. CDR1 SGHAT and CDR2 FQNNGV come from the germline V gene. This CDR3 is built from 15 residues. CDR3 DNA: TGTGCCAGCAGCTCCAAGACATGGGGGAACACTGAAGCTTTCTTT. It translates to CASSSKTWGNTEAFF.

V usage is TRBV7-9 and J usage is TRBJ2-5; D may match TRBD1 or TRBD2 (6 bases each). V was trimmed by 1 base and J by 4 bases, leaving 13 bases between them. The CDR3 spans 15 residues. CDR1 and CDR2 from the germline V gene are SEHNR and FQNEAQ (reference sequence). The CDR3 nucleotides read TGTGCCAGCAGCTTAGTCATTGGAGGGGGAGAGACCCAGTACTTC. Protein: CASSLVIGGGETQYF.

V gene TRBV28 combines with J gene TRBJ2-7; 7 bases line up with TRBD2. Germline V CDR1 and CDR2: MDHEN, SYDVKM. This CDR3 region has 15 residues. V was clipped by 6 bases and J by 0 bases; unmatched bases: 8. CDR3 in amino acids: CASRIAGAHSYEQYF. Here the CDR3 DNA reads TGTGCCAGCAGGATAGCGGGCGCCCACTCCTACGAGCAGTACTTC.

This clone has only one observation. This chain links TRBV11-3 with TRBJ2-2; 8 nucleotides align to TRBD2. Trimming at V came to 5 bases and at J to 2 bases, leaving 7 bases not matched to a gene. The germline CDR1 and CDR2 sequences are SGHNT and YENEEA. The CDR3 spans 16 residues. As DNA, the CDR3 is TGTGCCAGCAGCCAACGGACTAGCAGAAACACCGGGGAGCTGTTTTTT. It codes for CASSQRTSRNTGELFF.

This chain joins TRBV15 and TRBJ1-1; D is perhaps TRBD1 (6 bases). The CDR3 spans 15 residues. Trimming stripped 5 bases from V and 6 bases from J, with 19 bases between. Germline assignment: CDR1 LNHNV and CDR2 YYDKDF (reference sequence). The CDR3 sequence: CATSGPGIRGSEAFF. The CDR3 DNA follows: TGTGCCACCAGCGGACCAGGGATAAGGGGGTCTGAAGCTTTCTTT.

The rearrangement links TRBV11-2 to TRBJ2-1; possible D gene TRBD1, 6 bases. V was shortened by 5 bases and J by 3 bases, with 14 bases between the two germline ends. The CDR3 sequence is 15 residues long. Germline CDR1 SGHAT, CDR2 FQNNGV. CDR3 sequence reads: CASSEGQLYYNEQFF. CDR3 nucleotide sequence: TGTGCCAGCAGCGAAGGACAGCTTTACTACAATGAGCAGTTCTTC.

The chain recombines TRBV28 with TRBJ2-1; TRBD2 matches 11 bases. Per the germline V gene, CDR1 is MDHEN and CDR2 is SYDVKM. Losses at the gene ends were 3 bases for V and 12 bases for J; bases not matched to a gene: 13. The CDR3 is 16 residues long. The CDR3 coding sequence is TGTGCCAGCAGTTTTAGGGCTAGCGGGGGGAGACGGTGGCAGTTCTTC. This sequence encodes CASSFRASGGRRWQFF.

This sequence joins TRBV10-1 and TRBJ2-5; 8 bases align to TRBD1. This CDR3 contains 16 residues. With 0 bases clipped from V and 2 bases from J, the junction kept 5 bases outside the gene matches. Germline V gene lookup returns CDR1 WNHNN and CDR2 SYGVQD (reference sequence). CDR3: CASSESFGQGQETQYF. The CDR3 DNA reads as TGCGCCAGCAGTGAGTCGTTCGGACAGGGACAAGAGACCCAGTACTTC.

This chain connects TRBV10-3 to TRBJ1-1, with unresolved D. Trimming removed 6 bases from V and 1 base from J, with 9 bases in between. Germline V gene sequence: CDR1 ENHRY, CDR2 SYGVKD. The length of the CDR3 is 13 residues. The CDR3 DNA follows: TGTGCCATCAGACTCGACGGGAACACTGAAGCTTTCTTT. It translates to CAIRLDGNTEAFF.

The CDR3 protein is CASSLWGPANTEAFF. In DNA, the CDR3 is TGTGCCAGCAGTTTATGGGGCCCAGCCAACACTGAAGCTTTCTTT. The chain links TRBV27 to TRBJ1-1; the D gene is possibly TRBD1 (5 bases). Trimming shortened V by 1 base and J by 2 bases, and 11 bases separated the two germline ends. CDR3 size: 15 residues. From germline, CDR1 is MNHEY and CDR2 SMNVEV (reference sequence).

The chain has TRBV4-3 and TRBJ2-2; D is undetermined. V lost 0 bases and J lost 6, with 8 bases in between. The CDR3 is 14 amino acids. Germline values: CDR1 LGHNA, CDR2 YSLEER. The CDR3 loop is CASSQDPGSGELFF. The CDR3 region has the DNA TGCGCCAGCAGCCAAGATCCGGGCTCCGGGGAGCTGTTTTTT.

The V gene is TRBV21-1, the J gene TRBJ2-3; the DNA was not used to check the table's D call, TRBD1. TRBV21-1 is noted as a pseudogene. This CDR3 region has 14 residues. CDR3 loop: CASSKGQGTDTQYF. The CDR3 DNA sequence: TGTGCCAGCAGCAAAGGACAGGGCACAGATACGCAGTATTTT.

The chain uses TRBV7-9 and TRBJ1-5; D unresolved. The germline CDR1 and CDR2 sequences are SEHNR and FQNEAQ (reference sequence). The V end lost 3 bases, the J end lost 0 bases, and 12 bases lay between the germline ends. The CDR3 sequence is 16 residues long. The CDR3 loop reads CASSFQDGNSNQPQHF. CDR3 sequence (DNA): TGTGCCAGCAGCTTTCAAGACGGTAATAGCAATCAGCCCCAGCATTTT.

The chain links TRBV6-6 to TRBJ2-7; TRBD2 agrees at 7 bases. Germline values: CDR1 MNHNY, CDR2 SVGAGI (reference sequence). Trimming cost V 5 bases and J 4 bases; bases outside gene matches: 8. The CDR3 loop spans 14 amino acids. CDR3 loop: CASSGWDYPYEQYF. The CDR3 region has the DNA TGTGCCAGCAGTGGGTGGGACTACCCATACGAGCAGTACTTC.

The CDR3 here is CASSSPGQGQREDYEQYF. CDR3 bases: TGTGCCAGCAGCTCGCCGGGACAGGGACAGCGGGAGGACTACGAGCAGTACTTC. The chain uses TRBV7-9 and TRBJ2-7; D tentatively fits TRBD1 or TRBD2 (9 bases each). CDR1 and CDR2 from the germline V gene are SEHNR and FQNEAQ (reference sequence). The V gene lost 4 bases and the J gene lost 3 bases, with 25 bases spanning the gap. The CDR3 runs to 18 residues.

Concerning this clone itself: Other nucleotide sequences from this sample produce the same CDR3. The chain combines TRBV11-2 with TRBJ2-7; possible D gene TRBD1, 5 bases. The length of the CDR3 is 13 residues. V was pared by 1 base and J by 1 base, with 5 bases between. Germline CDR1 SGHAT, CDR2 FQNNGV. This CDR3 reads CASSLGQSYEQYF. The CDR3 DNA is TGTGCCAGCAGCTTAGGACAGTCCTACGAGCAGTACTTC.

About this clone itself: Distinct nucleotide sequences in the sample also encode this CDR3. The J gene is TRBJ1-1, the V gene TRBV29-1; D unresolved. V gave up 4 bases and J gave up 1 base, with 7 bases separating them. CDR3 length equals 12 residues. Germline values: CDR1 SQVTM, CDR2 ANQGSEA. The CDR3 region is CSVGPGNTEAFF. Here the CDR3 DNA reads TGCAGCGTTGGTCCCGGGAACACTGAAGCTTTCTTT. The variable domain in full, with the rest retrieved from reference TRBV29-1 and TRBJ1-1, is SAVISQKPSRDICQRGTSLTIQCQVDSQVTMMFWYRQQPGQSLTLIATANQGSEATYESGFVIDKFPISRPNLTFSTLTVSNMSPEDSSIYLCSVGPGNTEAFFGQGTRLTVV.

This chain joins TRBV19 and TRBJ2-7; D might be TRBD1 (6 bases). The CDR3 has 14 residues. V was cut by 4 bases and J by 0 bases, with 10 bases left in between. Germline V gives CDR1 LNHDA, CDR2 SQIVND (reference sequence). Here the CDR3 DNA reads TGTGCCAGTAGTAAGACAGGAGTCTCCTACGAGCAGTACTTC. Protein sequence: CASSKTGVSYEQYF.

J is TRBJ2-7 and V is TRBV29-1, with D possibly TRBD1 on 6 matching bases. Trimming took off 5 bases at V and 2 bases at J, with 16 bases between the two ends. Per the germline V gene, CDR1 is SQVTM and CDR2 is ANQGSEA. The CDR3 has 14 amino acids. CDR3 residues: CSVSPTGSTYEQYF. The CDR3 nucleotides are TGCAGCGTTTCCCCGACAGGTTCCACCTACGAGCAGTACTTC.